The TCR beta chain described here comes from a study of shared clonotypes between healthy human individuals. Germline V lookup: CDR1 SGHRS, CDR2 YFSETQ. The length of the CDR3 is 16 residues. The trim removed 0 bases at V and 4 bases at J, leaving 5 bases unmatched. The donors, all of them Caucasian adults, lived in Nashville, Tennessee. Every subset's genomic DNA went evenly onto several immunoSEQ plates. Tens of thousands of T cell genomes, or about 320 ng DNA, went into unsorted PBMC replicate PCRs. As processed by the authors: Filtering differed, since immunoSEQ gave only junction sequences and no quality scores. Generated by immunoSEQ multiplex PCR, the TCRdb table keeps only in-frame clones and is missing some. V and J calls and clone size are given by that table; D and trimming were obtained from the DNA. Altogether around 430,000 clones are present, roughly three quarters being singletons, with the ten largest covering under 15%.

The chain employs TRBV5-1 and TRBJ2-2; 8 bases align to TRBD1. The TCR was taken from a woman in her 40s in good health. Some clones in this sample may be carry-over from other donors' samples. The sample taken for sequencing was PBMCs. The CDR3 reads CASSLATGGTTGELFF. The CDR3 DNA reads TGCGCCAGCAGCTTGGCCACAGGGGGGACCACCGGGGAGCTGTTTTTT.